This T cell receptor beta chain was profiled in a study of Ad26.COV2.S vaccination and SARS-CoV-2 variants. Produced via immunoSEQ multiplex PCR; TCRdb's table is partial and in-frame only. The table has about 420,000 clones, approximately 88% seen once; the top ten hold 3.6%. From germline, CDR1 is MNHNS and CDR2 SASEGT. V lost 3 bases to trimming and J lost 7 bases; unmatched junction nucleotides: 5. The CDR3 has 14 residues. As to treatment: roughly 20 received Ad26.COV2.S at low or high dose, single or two shots; 5 received placebo; per-sample allocation not given. Day 63 after the first vaccine or placebo injection was the time point for sampling. This person who donated was an adult of 18-55 years in Boston. An Ad26 vector expressing Wuhan-strain SARS-CoV-2 spike constituted the vaccine. As to this clone: Its matching antigen is unknown.

Study findings and constraints: Whether participants received vaccine or placebo, their non-spike TCR breadth was similar.

The source was peripheral blood, collected in a trial of Ad26.COV2.S vaccine versus placebo. V gene TRBV6-1 combines with J gene TRBJ1-2, with 10 bases fitting TRBD1. The origin of this receptor is a person aged 18-60 years who received the Ad26.COV2.S COVID-19 vaccine or a placebo. In DNA form, the CDR3 reads TGTGCCAGCAGTGACCCCTGGACAGGGGGTGGCTACACCTTC. It encodes CASSDPWTGGGYTF.